These 32 T cell receptor beta chains share one sample of origin, sequenced in a study of blood T cell repertoires in COVID-19. Sequencing used immunoSEQ multiplex PCR; TCRdb keeps in-frame clones, though not all of them. The repertoire includes about 74,000 clones, less than 95% of them detected once, and about 5% sits in the top ten. Sequencing input: peripheral blood. The receptors derive from a woman aged 55 to 70 with active COVID-19.

The CDR3 DNA is TGTGCCAGCATCGACGGGCCTGGCGGGTATGGCTACACCTTC. It yields the protein CASIDGPGGYGYTF. The genes are TRBV28 and TRBJ1-2, with D hard to call. Germline loops: CDR1 MDHEN, CDR2 SYDVKM. The CDR3 is 14 amino acids. Trimming took 7 bases from V and 5 from J, leaving 17 bases between them.

The chain joins TRBV11-3 to TRBJ2-1; tentatively, D is TRBD1 (6 bases). The CDR3 spans 15 residues. Trimming took off 5 bases at V and 3 bases at J, with 14 bases between the two ends. CDR1 and CDR2 from the germline V gene are SGHNT and YENEEA. DNA for the CDR3: TGTGCCAGCAGCCCCGGGACAAGTAACTACAATGAGCAGTTCTTC. Translating gives CASSPGTSNYNEQFF.

The rearrangement links TRBV29-1 to TRBJ2-1; 7 bases are shared with TRBD2. V dropped 6 bases and J dropped 3; count of bases not matched to a gene: 11. This CDR3 is built from 15 residues. Germline V gene data show CDR1 as SQVTM and CDR2 as ANQGSEA. The CDR3 spells CSVTSGNSLYNEQFF. CDR3 sequence (DNA): TGCAGCGTAACCAGCGGGAACTCACTCTACAATGAGCAGTTCTTC.

The chain links TRBV6-5 to TRBJ2-1; 9 positions agree with TRBD2. The germline V gene has CDR1 MNHEY and CDR2 SVGAGI. This CDR3 has 13 amino acids. V lost 6 bases to trimming and J lost 5 bases; unmatched junction nucleotides: 2. CDR3 nucleotides: TGTGCCAGCAGGACTAGCGGAGACAATGAGCAGTTCTTC. Translated, it gives CASRTSGDNEQFF.

The V and J genes are TRBV5-1 and TRBJ2-4; 9 positions match TRBD1. Germline V lookup: CDR1 SGHRS, CDR2 YFSETQ. V trimming: 7 bases; J trimming: 7 bases; junction bases outside the gene matches: 12. The length of the CDR3 is 15 residues. This CDR3 is CASAAGDREGNIQYF. CDR3 nucleotides: TGCGCCAGCGCTGCGGGGGACAGGGAGGGTAACATTCAGTACTTC.

This clone was recorded a few times. The chain joins TRBV12-3 or TRBV12-4 to TRBJ1-5; D is perhaps TRBD1 (5 bases). The CDR3 is 13 amino acids. V was pared by 6 bases and J by 8 bases, with 14 bases between. The CDR3, as DNA: TGTGCCAGCAGCAGGGACTACCGAGAGCCCCAGCATTTT. This gives the protein CASSRDYREPQHF.

CDR3: CASSVQLAGETGELFF. CDR3 nucleotide sequence: TGTGCCAGCAGTGTCCAACTAGCGGGAGAGACCGGGGAGCTGTTTTTT. The V call is TRBV6-4, the J call TRBJ2-2; 11 nucleotides align to TRBD2. V dropped 4 bases and J dropped 5; count of bases not matched to a gene: 6. The germline V gene has CDR1 MRHNA and CDR2 SNTAGT. This CDR3 comprises 16 residues.

The chain joins TRBV10-3 to TRBJ1-1, with D possibly being TRBD1 (5 bases). Trimming left V 6 bases short and J 1 base short, with 12 bases between. This CDR3 is 14 amino acids long. CDR1 is ENHRY and CDR2 is SYGVKD in the germline V gene. DNA for the CDR3: TGTGCCATCAGGAAGGACAACTCGAACACTGAAGCTTTCTTT. Its protein product is CAIRKDNSNTEAFF.

V and J are TRBV6-2 or TRBV6-3 and TRBJ2-2; D remains ambiguous. Germline V gene sequence: CDR1 MNHEY, CDR2 SVGEGT. Trimming removed 6 bases from V and 4 bases from J, with 9 bases in between. The length of the CDR3 is 13 residues. The CDR3 sequence: CASSPTRTGELFF. In DNA, the CDR3 is TGTGCCAGCAGCCCAACTCGCACCGGGGAGCTGTTTTTT.

CDR3 DNA: TGTGCCTGGAGTGCGCGGGGGCCCACAGATACGCAGTATTTT. Its translation: CAWSARGPTDTQYF. The chain combines TRBV30 with TRBJ2-3; possibly TRBD2 for D (7 bases). Germline CDR1 and CDR2: GTSNPN and SVGIG (reference sequence). This CDR3 has 14 amino acids. V dropped 1 base and J dropped 2 bases, with 10 bases sitting between them. Drawing the rest from reference TRBV30 and TRBJ2-3, the complete variable domain is SQTIHQWPATLVQPVGSPLSLECTVEGTSNPNLYWYRQAAGRGLQLLFYSVGIGQISSEVPQNLSASRPQDRQFILSSKKLLLSDSGFYLCAWSARGPTDTQYFGPGTRLTVL.

The rearrangement uses TRBV5-1 and TRBJ2-7, with TRBD2 matching over 12 bases. Germline loops: CDR1 SGHRS, CDR2 YFSETQ. V was clipped by 4 bases and J by 2 bases; unmatched bases: 4. The CDR3 sequence is 15 residues long. The CDR3 reads CASSIRLAGAYEQYF. CDR3 coding DNA: TGCGCCAGCAGCATAAGACTAGCGGGAGCCTACGAGCAGTACTTC.

The chain joins TRBV6-5 to TRBJ1-2; 7 bases are shared with TRBD1. The CDR3 loop spans 15 amino acids. CDR1 MNHEY and CDR2 SVGAGI come from the germline V gene. After removal of 7 bases from V and 3 bases from J, the junction contained 11 bases not matched to a gene. The DNA of the CDR3 is TGTGCCAGCACCTCATACAGGGGCATGGACTATGGCTACACCTTC. This sequence encodes CASTSYRGMDYGYTF.

This chain joins TRBV12-3 or TRBV12-4 and TRBJ2-3, with D unresolved. Trimming left V 6 bases short and J 10 bases short, with 14 bases between. This CDR3 spans 12 amino acids. As DNA, the CDR3 is TGTGCCAGCAGCTCATACCGAAGCTCGCAGTATTTT. This translates into CASSSYRSSQYF.

The J gene is TRBJ2-2, the V gene TRBV18; no clear D. The V and J ends lost 5 bases and 0 bases respectively, with 10 bases between them. The CDR3 consists of 15 residues. Germline CDR1 reads KGHSH; CDR2 reads LQKENI. The chain's CDR3 is CASSNQAANTGELFF. CDR3 in DNA: TGTGCCAGCTCAAACCAAGCCGCGAACACCGGGGAGCTGTTTTTT. Together with reference TRBV18 and TRBJ2-2, the CDR3 gives the full variable domain: NAGVMQNPRHLVRRRGQEARLRCSPMKGHSHVYWYRQLPEEGLKFMVYLQKENIIDESGMPKERFSAEFPKEGPSILRIQQVVRGDSAAYFCASSNQAANTGELFFGEGSRLTVL.

This rearrangement joins TRBV6-2 or TRBV6-3 to TRBJ1-2; 9 nucleotides match TRBD1. V gave up 5 bases and J gave up 4 bases; unmatched junction bases: 8. The CDR3 extends over 15 amino acids. Germline V gene sequence: CDR1 MNHEY, CDR2 SVGEGT. The CDR3 DNA reads as TGTGCCAGCAGTGACATCGGGACAGGGTTCTATGGCTACACCTTC. Its translation is CASSDIGTGFYGYTF.

V gene TRBV15 combines with J gene TRBJ2-3; 8 bases are a match to TRBD2. CDR1 is LNHNV and CDR2 is YYDKDF in the germline V gene (reference sequence). V was clipped by 5 bases and J by 6 bases; unmatched bases: 13. The CDR3 sequence is 16 residues long. The CDR3 is CATSPGGQVISDTQYF. The CDR3 bases are TGTGCCACCAGCCCGGGGGGGCAGGTTATTTCGGATACGCAGTATTTT.

This chain connects TRBV5-4 to TRBJ2-5, with 11 positions matching TRBD1. V gave up 4 bases and J gave up 5 bases; unmatched junction bases: 4. The length of the CDR3 is 14 residues. Germline values: CDR1 SGHNT, CDR2 YYREEE (reference sequence). CDR3 region: CASSRDRGAETQYF. CDR3 bases: TGTGCCAGCAGCCGGGACAGGGGGGCGGAGACCCAGTACTTC.

The chain links TRBV6-5 to TRBJ2-1; D gene uncertain. V gave up 6 bases and J gave up 9 bases, with 12 bases separating them. The CDR3 runs 12 residues. The V gene's germline CDR1 is MNHEY and CDR2 SVGAGI. The chain's CDR3 is CASSDPPSEQFF. CDR3 in DNA: TGTGCCAGCAGCGACCCGCCTAGTGAGCAGTTCTTC.

This clone occurred once. The V call is TRBV5-1, the J call TRBJ2-3, with 12 bases aligning to TRBD2. Germline V gives CDR1 SGHRS, CDR2 YFSETQ. This CDR3 has 15 amino acids. The V and J ends lost 0 bases and 6 bases, in that order; junction bases with no gene match: 2. DNA of the CDR3: TGCGCCAGCAGCTTGGGACTAGCGGGAGTGGATACGCAGTATTTT. This sequence encodes CASSLGLAGVDTQYF.

DNA of the CDR3: TGTGCCAGCAGCTTAGATGTCTTGGGACAGGGATACGAGCAGTACTTC. Amino acids: CASSLDVLGQGYEQYF. The chain links TRBV11-2 to TRBJ2-7; 9 positions agree with TRBD1. V shed 0 bases and J 4 bases; nucleotides not matched to a gene: 7. The CDR3 sequence is 16 residues long. Germline V gene data show CDR1 as SGHAT and CDR2 as FQNNGV.

The gene calls are TRBV6-5 and TRBJ2-2; D might be TRBD2 (5 bases). The CDR3 consists of 12 residues. Germline CDR1 and CDR2: MNHEY and SVGAGI. V was pared by 6 bases and J by 7 bases, with 9 bases between. This CDR3 is CASRSGIGELFF. DNA for the CDR3: TGTGCCAGCAGATCGGGGATCGGGGAGCTGTTTTTT.

The chain has TRBV19 and TRBJ2-1, with TRBD2 matching over 7 bases. The CDR3 has 18 amino acids. CDR1 and CDR2 (germline): LNHDA, SQIVND (reference sequence). Trimming cost V 3 bases and J 7 bases; bases outside gene matches: 18. The DNA of the CDR3 is TGTGCCAGTAGTATTGGCCTTGTCGGGTGGGAGGGCTGGAATGAGCAGTTCTTC. Amino acids: CASSIGLVGWEGWNEQFF.

J is TRBJ2-3 and V is TRBV6-2 or TRBV6-3; 9 bases map to TRBD2. Germline V gene data show CDR1 as MNHEY and CDR2 as SVGEGT. The CDR3 is 16 residues long. V lost 2 bases, J lost 6 bases, and 9 bases stayed unmatched. In DNA form, the CDR3 reads TGTGCCAGCAGTTACCGTGGTTTAGCGGGAGTGGATACGCAGTATTTT. This gives the protein CASSYRGLAGVDTQYF.

The V and J genes are TRBV4-1 and TRBJ2-7; 11 bases fit TRBD1. V trimming: 4 bases; J trimming: 3 bases; junction bases outside the gene matches: 14. This CDR3 contains 18 residues. Looked up from germline, CDR1 is MGHRA and CDR2 is YSYEKL. DNA for the CDR3: TGCGCCAGCAGCCGACAAATTTGGACAGGGGGCGAAATCTACGAGCAGTACTTC. Translating gives CASSRQIWTGGEIYEQYF.

The CDR3, as DNA: TGTGCCAGCAGGAACACAGGGGTCACCGGGGAGCTGTTTTTT. It encodes CASRNTGVTGELFF. The chain couples TRBV6-5 to TRBJ2-2; 7 bases agree with TRBD1. With 6 bases clipped from V and 4 bases from J, the junction kept 5 bases outside the gene matches. The CDR3 loop spans 14 amino acids. The germline V gene has CDR1 MNHEY and CDR2 SVGAGI.

V is TRBV28 and J is TRBJ2-1, with 12 bases fitting TRBD2. Germline lookup yields CDR1 MDHEN and CDR2 SYDVKM. V trimming: 6 bases; J trimming: 15 bases; junction bases outside the gene matches: 9. The CDR3 is 13 amino acids. The CDR3 reads CASSLGLAGWSFF. The DNA for the CDR3 is TGTGCCAGCAGCCTAGGACTAGCGGGGTGGTCGTTCTTC.

V and J are TRBV28 and TRBJ1-4; TRBD1 agrees at 11 bases. This CDR3 is 14 amino acids long. From germline, CDR1 is MDHEN and CDR2 SYDVKM. The junction had 7 bases not matched to a gene; V was cut back by 7 bases and J by 9 bases. DNA for the CDR3: TGTGCCAGCAAACCGGGACAGGGGGGACAAAAACTGTTTTTT. Translating it yields CASKPGQGGQKLFF.

V is TRBV28 and J is TRBJ1-2, with D possibly TRBD1 on 6 matching bases. In germline, CDR1 is MDHEN, CDR2 SYDVKM. Between the trimmed V and J ends, which lost 6 bases and 6 bases, there was a span of 14 bases. This CDR3 is 13 amino acids long. CDR3 sequence: CASRAGAGDGYTF. The CDR3, as DNA: TGTGCCAGCAGAGCAGGGGCAGGGGATGGCTACACCTTC.

V is TRBV7-2 and J is TRBJ2-3; TRBD2 might be the D (7 bases). V lost 4 bases to trimming and J lost 8 bases, with 25 bases between them. The CDR3 is 17 residues long. The germline CDR1 and CDR2 sequences are SGHTA and FQGNSA. CDR3 residues: CASSSRWGGGVSATQYF. Here the CDR3 DNA reads TGTGCCAGCAGCTCAAGGTGGGGGGGCGGTGTGTCGGCTACGCAGTATTTT.

This clone was counted a single time. The rearrangement uses TRBV5-1 and TRBJ2-1; D perhaps matches TRBD1 (6 bases). The CDR3 totals 15 residues. The germline gives CDR1 SGHRS, CDR2 YFSETQ. The ends were cut back, 4 bases at V and 5 bases at J, with 16 bases in the middle. The CDR3 sequence: CASSRLAGVNNEQFF. CDR3 DNA sequence: TGCGCCAGCAGCCGGCTGGCAGGGGTGAACAATGAGCAGTTCTTC.

The chain has TRBV5-1 and TRBJ2-7, with TRBD2 identical over 10 bases. Germline CDR1 is SGHRS and CDR2 is YFSETQ. CDR3 length: 14 amino acids. The junction had 5 bases not matched to a gene; V was cut back by 4 bases and J by 4 bases. This chain's CDR3 is CASSATGLAYEQYF. As DNA, the CDR3 is TGCGCCAGCAGCGCCACGGGACTAGCGTACGAGCAGTACTTC.

This sequence joins TRBV3-1 (or the pseudogene TRBV3-2) and TRBJ2-3; 7 nucleotides align to TRBD2. Trimming took 5 bases from V and 1 from J; bases not matched to a gene: 6. The CDR3 has 15 residues. Germline V gene sequence: CDR1 LGHDT, CDR2 YNNKEL (reference sequence). CDR3 sequence reads: CASSGGAGRTDTQYF. CDR3 DNA: TGTGCCAGCAGCGGGGGAGCGGGACGCACAGATACGCAGTATTTT.